The rows below give T cell receptor beta chains drawn from one sample of a study of blood T cell repertoires in COVID-19. Libraries were prepared by immunoSEQ multiplex PCR; TCRdb keeps only in-frame clonotypes and omits some of them. The profile covers 150,000 to 200,000 clones, with 79% appearing a single time and roughly 8% taken by the ten largest. The sample comprised peripheral blood. All receptors derive from a woman in her sixties or seventies with COVID-19, enrolled during active disease. Each CDR3 is given without its conserved first and last residue. Each record gives: V gene, CDR3 protein.

v_gene: TRBV7-3
CDR3aa: ASSSRRGGDYNEQF

v_gene: TRBV7-2
CDR3aa: ASSLGGPDSGNTIY

v_gene: TRBV29-1
CDR3aa: SVSQGTYGYT

v_gene: TRBV4-3
CDR3aa: ASSRVGGPNTEAF

v_gene: TRBV4-3
CDR3aa: ASSAGQENTDTQY

v_gene: TRBV7-2
CDR3aa: ASSLGGDPQETQY

v_gene: TRBV10-2
CDR3aa: ASSPDSFSYGYT

v_gene: TRBV28
CDR3aa: ASRTTGGHQPQH

v_gene: TRBV3-1/TRBV3-2
CDR3aa: ASSQGWAGGKY

v_gene: TRBV10-3
CDR3aa: AIRQQGDTEAF

v_gene: TRBV9
CDR3aa: ASSVERAGQETQY

v_gene: TRBV11-3
CDR3aa: ASSPGWIGGYT

v_gene: TRBV27
CDR3aa: ASRHYYEQY

v_gene: TRBV20-1
CDR3aa: SASGLAASYEQY

v_gene: TRBV19
CDR3aa: ASSSRGSPLH

v_gene: TRBV7-6
CDR3aa: ASSAGGSSPLH

v_gene: TRBV9
CDR3aa: ASSPRTSGSNEQY

v_gene: TRBV19
CDR3aa: ASRNFGGSRETQY

v_gene: TRBV7-2
CDR3aa: ASRRQGSGELF

v_gene: TRBV13
CDR3aa: ASSLNPRTGGDYGYT

v_gene: TRBV5-6
CDR3aa: ASSSLDWTGASYNSPLH

v_gene: TRBV5-1
CDR3aa: ASSFGQKGYT

v_gene: TRBV28
CDR3aa: ASSPGQGINEKLF

v_gene: TRBV10-3
CDR3aa: AIARGESYEQY

v_gene: TRBV11-3
CDR3aa: ASSPGQSHEQF

v_gene: TRBV7-9
CDR3aa: ASSAGTSGSYNEQF

v_gene: TRBV7-9
CDR3aa: ASSPRQDPTYEQY

v_gene: TRBV5-1
CDR3aa: ASSLYGGDPSTDTQY

v_gene: TRBV3-1/TRBV3-2
CDR3aa: ASTDRGITDTQY

v_gene: TRBV14
CDR3aa: ASSQEKEWQGASPLH

v_gene: TRBV9
CDR3aa: ASSVAGSGTYNEQF

v_gene: TRBV2
CDR3aa: ASRPTSGFQETQY

v_gene: TRBV15
CDR3aa: ATSREGTPVSTDTQY

v_gene: TRBV2
CDR3aa: ASSENSRNQPQH

v_gene: TRBV5-4
CDR3aa: ASSQPRMGSYNEQF

v_gene: TRBV7-6
CDR3aa: ASSLDRGQPQH

v_gene: TRBV6-5
CDR3aa: ASSPTGGSTEAF

v_gene: TRBV6-5
CDR3aa: ASTPPGQTYEQY

v_gene: TRBV5-4
CDR3aa: ASSFDRGRENIQY

v_gene: TRBV6-1
CDR3aa: ASSEWAATYEQY

v_gene: TRBV27
CDR3aa: ASSQNTGELF

v_gene: TRBV5-6
CDR3aa: ASSRTGAVRTEAF

v_gene: TRBV7-9
CDR3aa: ASSLPNEKLF

v_gene: TRBV7-2
CDR3aa: ASIAGAYNEQF

v_gene: TRBV19
CDR3aa: ASSMTVTNEKLF

v_gene: TRBV27
CDR3aa: ASMIGGGSYEQY

v_gene: TRBV19
CDR3aa: ASSAGAGTDTQY

v_gene: TRBV19
CDR3aa: ASSPPGGPTGSQGYT

v_gene: TRBV6-2/TRBV6-3
CDR3aa: ASSPPRGSGEYGYT